Below are 10 T cell receptor beta chains sequenced from a single sample in a study of blood T cell repertoires in COVID-19. Measured with immunoSEQ multiplex PCR; TCRdb has only the in-frame clones, and not every one. The sample yields tens of thousands of clones, about 70% seen once. Sample: peripheral blood. The receptors were gathered from a man older than 75 with acute or convalescent COVID-19.

This rearrangement joins TRBV5-6 to TRBJ2-3; D is ambiguous. Germline lookup yields CDR1 SGHDT and CDR2 YYEEEE. CDR3 length: 12 residues. Deletions cut 3 bases from V and 10 bases from J, with 12 bases between. The CDR3 DNA follows: TGTGCCAGCAGCTCCAGACCACGGGCGCAGTATTTT. Translated: CASSSRPRAQYF.

The chain couples TRBV7-8 to TRBJ2-5; the match to TRBD2 covers 15 bases. Germline V gene lookup returns CDR1 SGHVS and CDR2 FQNEAQ. J was trimmed by 5 bases and V by 1 base; bases with no gene match: 2. The CDR3 consists of 16 residues. The CDR3 loop reads CASSLGGLAGGETQYF. CDR3 DNA sequence: TGTGCCAGCAGCTTAGGCGGACTAGCGGGAGGGGAGACCCAGTACTTC.

V and J are TRBV29-1 and TRBJ1-1; D not certain. The CDR3 is made up of 14 amino acids. Germline V gene lookup returns CDR1 SQVTM and CDR2 ANQGSEA. V was cut by 1 base and J by 4 bases, with 13 bases left in between. The CDR3 loop reads CSVEVAVLGTEAFF. In DNA, the CDR3 is TGCAGCGTTGAAGTAGCGGTTTTGGGCACTGAAGCTTTCTTT.

This rearrangement joins TRBV5-8 to TRBJ2-5; no firm D call. V gave up 0 bases and J gave up 2 bases, with 11 bases separating them. The germline V gene encodes CDR1 SGHTS and CDR2 YDEGEE. The CDR3 runs 15 residues. CDR3 in DNA: TGTGCCAGCAGCTTGGGAAAAATCACACAAGAGACCCAGTACTTC. It is translated as CASSLGKITQETQYF. The full variable domain, its missing parts supplied by reference TRBV5-8 and TRBJ2-5, is EAGVTQSPTHLIKTRGQQATLRCSPISGHTSVYWYQQALGLGLQFLLWYDEGEERNRGNFPPRFSGRQFPNYSSELNVNALELEDSALYLCASSLGKITQETQYFGPGTRLLVL.

A few counts support this clone. The V gene is TRBV28, the J gene TRBJ1-5, with 8 bases matching TRBD1. Germline V gene sequence: CDR1 MDHEN, CDR2 SYDVKM. V lost 2 bases to trimming and J lost 4 bases; unmatched junction nucleotides: 1. The CDR3 loop spans 14 amino acids. The CDR3 DNA follows: TGTGCCAGCAGTTTAACAGGGGGGAATCAGCCCCAGCATTTT. This encodes CASSLTGGNQPQHF.

This chain connects TRBV28 to TRBJ2-5; 11 bases are a match to TRBD2. V lost 0 bases and J lost 3; bases outside the gene matches: 0. The CDR3 runs 15 residues. Germline assignment: CDR1 MDHEN and CDR2 SYDVKM. The CDR3 spells CASSLWTSGKETQYF. Here the CDR3 DNA reads TGTGCCAGCAGTTTATGGACTAGCGGGAAAGAGACCCAGTACTTC.

This clone came up once. The chain uses TRBV10-3 and TRBJ1-1; no definite D call. Germline V gene lookup returns CDR1 ENHRY and CDR2 SYGVKD. This CDR3 comprises 13 residues. Between the trimmed V and J ends, which lost 3 bases and 1 base, there was a span of 6 bases. CDR3: CAISEHGNTEAFF. The CDR3 nucleotides are TGTGCCATCAGTGAACATGGGAACACTGAAGCTTTCTTT.

The J gene is TRBJ2-4, the V gene TRBV7-8; 7 nucleotides match TRBD1. Trimming cost V 0 bases and J 4 bases; bases outside gene matches: 3. The germline V gene has CDR1 SGHVS and CDR2 FQNEAQ. This CDR3 has 15 residues. The DNA for the CDR3 is TGTGCCAGCAGCTTAGCGCTACAGGGGAAAAACATTCAGTACTTC. Protein sequence: CASSLALQGKNIQYF.

This sequence joins TRBV18 and TRBJ1-1; D is unresolved. The length of the CDR3 is 16 residues. Germline-derived CDR1 and CDR2 are KGHSH and LQKENI. Trimming took 1 base from V and 6 from J, leaving 18 bases between them. For the CDR3, the DNA is TGTGCCAGCTCACCACTTGGCGGGGATTACGGAGCTGAAGCTTTCTTT. This encodes CASSPLGGDYGAEAFF.

The chain employs TRBV30 and TRBJ1-3; D possibly corresponds to TRBD1 (6 bases). V was trimmed by 0 bases and J by 7 bases, leaving 10 bases between them. The CDR3 contains 13 residues. Germline CDR1 reads GTSNPN; CDR2 reads SVGIG (reference sequence). This CDR3 is CAWSVDSRNTIYF. The CDR3 DNA is TGTGCCTGGAGTGTGGACAGCCGGAACACCATATATTTT.